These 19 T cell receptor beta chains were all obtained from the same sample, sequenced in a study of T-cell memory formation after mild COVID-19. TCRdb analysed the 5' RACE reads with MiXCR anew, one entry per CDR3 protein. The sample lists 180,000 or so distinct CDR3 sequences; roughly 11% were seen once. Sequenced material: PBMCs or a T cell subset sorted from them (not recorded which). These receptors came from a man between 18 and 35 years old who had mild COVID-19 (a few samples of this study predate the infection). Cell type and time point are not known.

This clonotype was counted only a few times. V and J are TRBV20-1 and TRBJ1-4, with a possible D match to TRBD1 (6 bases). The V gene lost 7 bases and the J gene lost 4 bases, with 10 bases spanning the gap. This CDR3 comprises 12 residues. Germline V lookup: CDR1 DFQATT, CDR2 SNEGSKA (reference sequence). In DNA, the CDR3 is TGCAGTGTGCCAGGGGATAATGAAAAACTGTTTTTT. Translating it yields CSVPGDNEKLFF.

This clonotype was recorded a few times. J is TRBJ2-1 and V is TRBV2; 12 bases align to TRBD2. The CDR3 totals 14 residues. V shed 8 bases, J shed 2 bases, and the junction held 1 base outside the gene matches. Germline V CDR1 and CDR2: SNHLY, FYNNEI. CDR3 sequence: CASRLAGAYNEQFF. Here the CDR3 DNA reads TGTGCCAGCCGACTAGCGGGGGCCTACAATGAGCAGTTCTTC.

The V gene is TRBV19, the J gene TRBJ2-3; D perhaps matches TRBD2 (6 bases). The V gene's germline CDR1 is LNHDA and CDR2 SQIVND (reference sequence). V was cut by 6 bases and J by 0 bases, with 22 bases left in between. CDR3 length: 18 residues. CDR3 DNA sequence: TGTGCCAGTAGCGCGGGACTCGTTTCATACGGGAGCACAGATACGCAGTATTTT. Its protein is CASSAGLVSYGSTDTQYF.

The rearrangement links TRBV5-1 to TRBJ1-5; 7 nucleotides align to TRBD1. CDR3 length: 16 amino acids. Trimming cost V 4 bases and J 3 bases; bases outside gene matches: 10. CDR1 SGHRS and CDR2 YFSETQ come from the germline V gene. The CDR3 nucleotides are TGCGCCAGCAGCCCCACTCCGACAGGGACCAATCAGCCCCAGCATTTT. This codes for CASSPTPTGTNQPQHF.

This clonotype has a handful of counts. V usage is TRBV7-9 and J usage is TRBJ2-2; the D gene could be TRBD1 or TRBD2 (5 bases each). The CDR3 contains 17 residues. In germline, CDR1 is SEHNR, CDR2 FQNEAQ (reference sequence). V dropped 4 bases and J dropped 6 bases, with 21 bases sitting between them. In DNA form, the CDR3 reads TGTGCCAGCAGCTACGCTCGGGACGCCTCATTGGCCGGGGAGCTGTTTTTT. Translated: CASSYARDASLAGELFF.

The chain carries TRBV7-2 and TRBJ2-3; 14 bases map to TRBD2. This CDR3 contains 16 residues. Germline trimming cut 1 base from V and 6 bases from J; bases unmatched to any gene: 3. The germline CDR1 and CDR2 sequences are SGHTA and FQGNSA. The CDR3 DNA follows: TGTGCCAGCAGCTTAGGACTAGCGGGGGGGCGCGATACGCAGTATTTT. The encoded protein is CASSLGLAGGRDTQYF.

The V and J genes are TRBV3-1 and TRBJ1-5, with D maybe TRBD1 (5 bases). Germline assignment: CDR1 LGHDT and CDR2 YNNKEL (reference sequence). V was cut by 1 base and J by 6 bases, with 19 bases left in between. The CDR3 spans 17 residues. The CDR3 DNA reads TGTGCCAGCAGCCAAGTTGGGGGTATAATTCTTGGTCAGCCCCAGCATTTT. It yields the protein CASSQVGGIILGQPQHF.

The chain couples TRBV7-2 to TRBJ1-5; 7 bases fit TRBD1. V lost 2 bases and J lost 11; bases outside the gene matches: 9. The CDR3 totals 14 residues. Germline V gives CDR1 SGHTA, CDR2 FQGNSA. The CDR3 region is CASSLSPQGEAQHF. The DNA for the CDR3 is TGTGCCAGCAGCTTATCCCCGCAGGGGGAAGCCCAGCATTTT.

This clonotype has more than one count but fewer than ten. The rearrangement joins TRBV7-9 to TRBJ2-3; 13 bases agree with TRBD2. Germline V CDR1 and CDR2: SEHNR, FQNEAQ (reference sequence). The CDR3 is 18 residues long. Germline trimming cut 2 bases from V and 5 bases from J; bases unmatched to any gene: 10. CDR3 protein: CASSLPPGLAGKGDTQYF. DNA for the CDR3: TGTGCCAGCAGCTTACCTCCGGGACTAGCGGGGAAGGGAGATACGCAGTATTTT.

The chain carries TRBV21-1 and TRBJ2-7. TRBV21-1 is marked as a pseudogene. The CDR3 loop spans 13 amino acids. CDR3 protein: CASSRDGPYEQYV. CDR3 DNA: TGTGCCAGCAGCAGAGACGGACCCTACGAGCAGTACGTC.

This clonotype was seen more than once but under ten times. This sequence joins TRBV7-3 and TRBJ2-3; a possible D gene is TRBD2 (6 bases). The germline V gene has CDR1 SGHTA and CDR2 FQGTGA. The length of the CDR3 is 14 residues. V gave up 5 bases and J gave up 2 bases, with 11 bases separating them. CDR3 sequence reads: CASSTGTFTDTQYF. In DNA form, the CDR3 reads TGTGCCAGCAGCACGGGGACTTTCACAGATACGCAGTATTTT.

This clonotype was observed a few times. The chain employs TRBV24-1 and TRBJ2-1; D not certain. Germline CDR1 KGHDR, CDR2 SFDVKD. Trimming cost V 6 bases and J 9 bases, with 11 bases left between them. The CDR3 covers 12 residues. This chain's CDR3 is CATSYAFGEQFF. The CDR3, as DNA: TGTGCCACCAGTTACGCTTTCGGTGAGCAGTTCTTC.

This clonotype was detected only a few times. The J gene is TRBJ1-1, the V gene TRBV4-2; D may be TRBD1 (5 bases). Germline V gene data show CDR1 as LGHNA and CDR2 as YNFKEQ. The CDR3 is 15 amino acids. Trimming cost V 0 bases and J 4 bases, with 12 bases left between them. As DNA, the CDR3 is TGTGCCAGCAGCCAAGATTCTGGGGGTCTCACTGAAGCTTTCTTT. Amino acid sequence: CASSQDSGGLTEAFF.

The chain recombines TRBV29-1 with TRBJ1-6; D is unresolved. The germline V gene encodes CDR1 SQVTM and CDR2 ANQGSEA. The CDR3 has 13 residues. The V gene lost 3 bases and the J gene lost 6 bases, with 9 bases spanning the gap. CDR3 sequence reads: CSVEETSNSPLHF. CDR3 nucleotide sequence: TGCAGCGTTGAGGAGACATCTAATTCACCCCTCCACTTT.

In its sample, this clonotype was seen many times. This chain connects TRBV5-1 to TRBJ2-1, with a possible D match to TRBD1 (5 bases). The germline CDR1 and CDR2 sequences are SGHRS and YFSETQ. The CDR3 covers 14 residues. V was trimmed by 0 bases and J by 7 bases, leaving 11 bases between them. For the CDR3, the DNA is TGCGCCAGCAGCTTGGCCTCCAGGGCTAATGAGCAGTTCTTC. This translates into CASSLASRANEQFF.

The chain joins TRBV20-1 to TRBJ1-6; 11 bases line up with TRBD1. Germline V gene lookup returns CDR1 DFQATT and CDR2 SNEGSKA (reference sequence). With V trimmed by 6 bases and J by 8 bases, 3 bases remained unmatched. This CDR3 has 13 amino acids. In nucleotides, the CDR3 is TGCAGTGCCAGGGGACAGGGGGATTCACCCCTCCACTTT. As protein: CSARGQGDSPLHF.

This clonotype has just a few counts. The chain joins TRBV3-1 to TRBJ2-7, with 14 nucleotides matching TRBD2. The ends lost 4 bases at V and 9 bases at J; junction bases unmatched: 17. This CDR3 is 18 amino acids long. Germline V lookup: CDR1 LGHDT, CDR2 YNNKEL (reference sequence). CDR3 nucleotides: TGTGCCAGCAGCCCCGGACTAGCGGGGGGCTTTACCTCGGTGCGGCAGTACGTC. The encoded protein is CASSPGLAGGFTSVRQYV.

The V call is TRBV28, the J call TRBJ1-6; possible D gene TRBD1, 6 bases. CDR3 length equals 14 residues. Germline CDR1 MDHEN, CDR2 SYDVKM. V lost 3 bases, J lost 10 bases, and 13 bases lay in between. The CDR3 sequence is CASSFGQNTSPLHF. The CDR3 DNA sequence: TGTGCCAGCAGTTTTGGACAGAATACATCACCCCTCCACTTT.

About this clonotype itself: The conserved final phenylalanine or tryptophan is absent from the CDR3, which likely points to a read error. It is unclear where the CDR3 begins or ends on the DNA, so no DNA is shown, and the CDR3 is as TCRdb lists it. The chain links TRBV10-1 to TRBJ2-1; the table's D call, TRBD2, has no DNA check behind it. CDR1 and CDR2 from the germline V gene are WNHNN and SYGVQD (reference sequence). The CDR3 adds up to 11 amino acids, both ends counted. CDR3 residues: CASSEPGTTTR.